This T cell receptor (beta chain) was sequenced during a study of shared clonotypes between healthy human individuals. Study observations and caveats: Rarefaction demonstrated incomplete sorted-subset sequencing despite large depth.

The germline CDR1 and CDR2 sequences are MNHEY and SMNVEV (reference sequence). Trimming took 5 bases from V and 6 from J, leaving 20 bases between them. This CDR3 contains 16 residues. Only in-frame clones appear in the TCRdb table, and some are missing; sequencing was by immunoSEQ multiplex PCR. The data show fewer than 1.8 million clones, roughly 98.5% seen once. With regard to this clone: As yet, its antigen is unknown.

Sequencing was performed on naive CD4+ T cells sorted from blood. Stated subset: CD45RA+ positively selected. This chain links TRBV27 with TRBJ1-5, with D perhaps TRBD1 (5 bases). This sequence was found in a man aged 25 to 40 in good health. This CDR3 reads CASSPGAGEGGQPQHF. CDR3 bases: TGTGCCAGCAGTCCTGGGGCAGGTGAGGGCGGTCAGCCCCAGCATTTT.